Each of the 19 T cell receptor beta chains below was sequenced from the same sample in a study of CD8 T cells in ankylosing spondylitis. In TCRdb, the 5' RACE reads were re-called with MiXCR into one record per CDR3 protein. The data show 100,000 to 150,000 distinct CDR3 sequences, roughly 8.8% seen once. The sequenced sample consisted of blood, either unsorted or a sorted T cell fraction (not recorded which). The source is a male donor with ankylosing spondylitis or in good health (not recorded which).

This clonotype was recorded a few times. The chain joins TRBV29-1 to TRBJ2-1; 8 nucleotides line up with TRBD2. V was clipped by 6 bases and J by 0 bases; unmatched bases: 7. Germline CDR1 and CDR2: SQVTM and ANQGSEA. This CDR3 is 15 amino acids long. The CDR3, as DNA: TGCAGCGTCTCCCCGAGCGGGAGCTCCTACAATGAGCAGTTCTTC. Translating gives CSVSPSGSSYNEQFF.

This clonotype was seen many times. This chain links TRBV29-1 with TRBJ2-1; 11 nucleotides align to TRBD2. This CDR3 spans 15 amino acids. The germline CDR1 and CDR2 sequences are SQVTM and ANQGSEA. V lost 2 bases to trimming and J lost 10 bases; unmatched junction nucleotides: 10. CDR3 nucleotides: TGCAGCGTTGAAAAATTAGCGGGAGGGCTACAAGAGCAGTTCTTC. Its protein product is CSVEKLAGGLQEQFF.

The table lists this clonotype with a few counts. The V and J genes are TRBV12-3 or TRBV12-4 and TRBJ1-4, with D unresolved. V shed 0 bases and J shed 4 bases, with 9 bases lying between them. CDR3 size: 15 residues. The CDR3 bases are TGTGCCAGCAGTTTAGCTCGGGGAGATAATGAAAAACTGTTTTTT. Translation gives CASSLARGDNEKLFF.

The chain employs TRBV6-2 or TRBV6-3 and TRBJ2-3, with TRBD1 matching 8 bases. The CDR3 is 17 residues long. CDR1 and CDR2 (germline): MNHEY, SVGEGT. Germline trimming cut 6 bases from V and 2 bases from J; bases unmatched to any gene: 13. CDR3 amino acids: CASRVTGGRRNTDTQYF. The CDR3 DNA reads as TGTGCCAGCAGAGTTACAGGGGGTCGAAGGAACACAGATACGCAGTATTTT.

This clonotype has a handful of counts. CDR3 sequence reads: CSAPGQGSGNTIYF. The CDR3 DNA follows: TGCAGTGCCCCGGGACAGGGGTCAGGAAACACCATATATTTT. The chain couples TRBV20-1 to TRBJ1-3; 10 nucleotides line up with TRBD1. The germline gives CDR1 DFQATT, CDR2 SNEGSKA (reference sequence). J lost 4 bases, V lost 6 bases, and 6 bases had no gene match. This CDR3 contains 14 residues.

This clonotype was seen many times. The chain combines TRBV9 with TRBJ2-5; D is uncertain. The CDR3 covers 13 residues. CDR1 and CDR2 (germline): SGDLS, YYNGEE. Trimming removed 4 bases from V and 5 bases from J, with 12 bases in between. The CDR3 DNA is TGTGCCAGCAGCCCCCGGACGGCGGAGACCCAGTACTTC. This sequence encodes CASSPRTAETQYF. Together with reference TRBV9 and TRBJ2-5, the CDR3 gives the full variable domain: DSGVTQTPKHLITATGQRVTLRCSPRSGDLSVYWYQQSLDQGLQFLIQYYNGEERAKGNILERFSAQQFPDLHSELNLSSLELGDSALYFCASSPRTAETQYFGPGTRLLVL.

CDR3 region: CASSPPTSGSLLGWQFF. Here the CDR3 DNA reads TGTGCCAGCAGCCCTCCGACTAGCGGGTCCCTCCTAGGCTGGCAGTTCTTC. The gene calls are TRBV7-2 and TRBJ2-1, with TRBD2 matching 10 bases. CDR3 length equals 17 residues. Germline V gives CDR1 SGHTA, CDR2 FQGNSA. V lost 5 bases to trimming and J lost 12 bases; unmatched junction nucleotides: 19. Together with reference TRBV7-2 and TRBJ2-1, the CDR3 gives the full variable domain: GAGVSQSPSNKVTEKGKDVELRCDPISGHTALYWYRQSLGQGLEFLIYFQGNSAPDKSGLPSDRFSAERTGGSVSTLTIQRTQQEDSAVYLCASSPPTSGSLLGWQFFGPGTRLTVL.

This clonotype was detected ten times or more. This chain links TRBV12-3 or TRBV12-4 with TRBJ2-2; no firm D call. V lost 3 bases and J 6 bases, leaving 2 bases between the germline ends. This CDR3 has 11 amino acids. The CDR3 nucleotides read TGTGCCAGCAGTTTCGCCGGGGAGCTGTTTTTT. Translation gives CASSFAGELFF.

This clonotype is classed as medium-sized. The chain joins TRBV20-1 to TRBJ1-6, with a weak D call TRBD1 (5 bases). CDR1 is DFQATT and CDR2 is SNEGSKA in the germline V gene (reference sequence). The V gene lost 6 bases and the J gene lost 7 bases, with 19 bases spanning the gap. CDR3 length equals 15 residues. The CDR3 nucleotides read TGCAGTGCCGACTCGCGGGGGAAGGCCAATTCACCCCTCCACTTT. Amino acid sequence: CSADSRGKANSPLHF.

V usage is TRBV15 and J usage is TRBJ2-5, with D perhaps being TRBD1 or TRBD2 (5 bases each). The CDR3 length is 16 residues. Trimming took 5 bases from V and 5 from J, leaving 21 bases between them. CDR1 and CDR2 (germline): LNHNV, YYDKDF (reference sequence). The DNA for the CDR3 is TGTGCCACCAGCCCCCTCTTTGACAGCAGCGGTGAGACCCAGTACTTC. Translating it yields CATSPLFDSSGETQYF. The whole variable domain, remainder taken from reference TRBV15 and TRBJ2-5, is DAMVIQNPRYQVTQFGKPVTLSCSQTLNHNVMYWYQQKSSQAPKLLFHYYDKDFNNEADTPDNFQSRRPNTSFCFLDIRSPGLGDTAMYLCATSPLFDSSGETQYFGPGTRLLVL.

This clonotype was detected many times. J is TRBJ2-5 and V is TRBV7-2, with D perhaps given as TRBD1 or TRBD2 (6 bases each). The germline V gene encodes CDR1 SGHTA and CDR2 FQGNSA. Trimming cost V 4 bases and J 2 bases, with 11 bases left between them. The CDR3 has 14 residues. The chain's CDR3 is CASSSQGLQETQYF. The CDR3 DNA sequence: TGTGCCAGCAGCTCACAGGGACTGCAAGAGACCCAGTACTTC.

This clonotype was seen repeatedly, ten times or more. The chain uses TRBV7-2 and TRBJ2-2, with D perhaps assigned TRBD1 or TRBD2 (5 bases each). The V and J ends lost 6 bases and 2 bases respectively, with 10 bases between them. Germline V gene lookup returns CDR1 SGHTA and CDR2 FQGNSA. The length of the CDR3 is 14 residues. CDR3 in amino acids: CASRGDHNTGELFF. The DNA for the CDR3 is TGTGCCAGCAGAGGGGACCATAACACCGGGGAGCTGTTTTTT.

This clonotype appeared many times. The chain links TRBV20-1 to TRBJ2-3, with TRBD2 matching 7 bases. Germline CDR1 reads DFQATT; CDR2 reads SNEGSKA (reference sequence). J lost 4 bases, V lost 6 bases, and 13 bases had no gene match. The CDR3 extends over 15 amino acids. The CDR3 sequence: CSATSDGEGADTQYF. CDR3 sequence (DNA): TGCAGTGCCACCTCCGACGGGGAGGGCGCAGATACGCAGTATTTT.

In its sample, this clonotype was seen many times. The DNA of the CDR3 is TGTGCCAGCAGCTTGAGGGACCACGTGTACCAAGAGACCCAGTACTTC. Translation: CASSLRDHVYQETQYF. This rearrangement joins TRBV5-6 to TRBJ2-5; D tentatively reads TRBD1 or TRBD2 (5 bases each). The CDR3 is made up of 16 amino acids. V lost 1 base and J lost 0, with 13 bases in between. The germline V gene encodes CDR1 SGHDT and CDR2 YYEEEE. Looking up the rest from reference TRBV5-6 and TRBJ2-5 gives the full variable domain: DAGVTQSPTHLIKTRGQQVTLRCSPKSGHDTVSWYQQALGQGPQFIFQYYEEEERQRGNFPDRFSGHQFPNYSSELNVNALLLGDSALYLCASSLRDHVYQETQYFGPGTRLLVL.

This clonotype appeared many times. This rearrangement joins TRBV5-6 to TRBJ2-7; no reliable D call. This CDR3 has 13 amino acids. Trimming shortened V by 5 bases and J by 2 bases, and 11 bases separated the two germline ends. CDR1 is SGHDT, CDR2 YYEEEE, per germline. The CDR3 is CASSQFRTYEQYF. The CDR3 DNA follows: TGTGCCAGCAGTCAGTTCCGGACCTACGAGCAGTACTTC.

The sample holds many counts of this clonotype. The chain uses TRBV7-9 and TRBJ2-3; 11 nucleotides agree with TRBD2. Germline assignment: CDR1 SEHNR and CDR2 FQNEAQ (reference sequence). The length of the CDR3 is 15 residues. Trimming cost V 1 base and J 4 bases; bases outside gene matches: 1. Here the CDR3 reads CASSLVAGGPDTQYF. DNA of the CDR3: TGTGCCAGCAGCTTAGTAGCGGGAGGGCCAGATACGCAGTATTTT. Full variable domain (remainder filled in from reference TRBV7-9 and TRBJ2-3): DTGVSQNPRHKITKRGQNVTFRCDPISEHNRLYWYRQTLGQGPEFLTYFQNEAQLEKSRLLSDRFSAERPKGSFSTLEIQRTEQGDSAMYLCASSLVAGGPDTQYFGPGTRLTVL.

In its sample, this clonotype was seen many times. V and J are TRBV4-3 and TRBJ2-3; D possibly corresponds to TRBD1 (6 bases). Germline-derived CDR1 and CDR2 are LGHNA and YSLEER. V lost 3 bases and J 5 bases, leaving 9 bases between the germline ends. This CDR3 is 13 amino acids long. For the CDR3, the DNA is TGCGCCAGCAGCCACAACAGGGAAGATACGCAGTATTTT. It translates to CASSHNREDTQYF.

The rearrangement uses TRBV7-2 and TRBJ2-5; no clear D. The germline V gene has CDR1 SGHTA and CDR2 FQGNSA. This CDR3 is built from 14 residues. With 5 bases removed from V and 2 bases from J, the gap between germline ends came to 12 bases. The CDR3 spells CASSLPPRQETQYF. Written as DNA, the CDR3 is TGTGCCAGCAGCCTTCCGCCCCGGCAAGAGACCCAGTACTTC.

This chain joins TRBV5-6 and TRBJ2-1, with TRBD1 as a possible D gene (6 bases). CDR3 size: 16 residues. Germline V CDR1 and CDR2: SGHDT, YYEEEE. Trimming pared 0 bases from V and 8 bases from J, leaving 18 bases between. In nucleotides, the CDR3 is TGTGCCAGCAGCTTGGAACAGGGATTGTTTTGGGATGAGCAGTTCTTC. The encoded protein is CASSLEQGLFWDEQFF.